Presented here are 21 T cell receptor beta chains from one specimen sequenced in a study of radiation and T cells in renal cell carcinoma. The data were produced by immunoSEQ multiplex PCR, yet TCRdb's version contains in-frame clones alone and is incomplete. This sample has 70,000 to 90,000 clones; 65% to 90% occur once, and the top ten carry around 21%. Time point: blood 2 weeks post-SBRT. Indicated treatment: 15 Gy SBRT to primary tumor, nephrectomy 4 weeks later. The starting material was blood, obtained from a patient whose treatment included radiotherapy and nephrectomy. Source of these receptors: a woman between 50 and 59 years old with renal cell carcinoma.

V usage is TRBV19 and J usage is TRBJ1-5; D remains ambiguous. This CDR3 has 16 residues. In germline, CDR1 is LNHDA, CDR2 SQIVND (reference sequence). The germline V and J ends were trimmed by 3 bases and 0 bases, with 12 bases remaining between them. The CDR3: CASSMVQKDSNQPQHF. The CDR3 bases are TGTGCCAGTAGTATGGTGCAGAAGGATAGCAATCAGCCCCAGCATTTT.

The CDR3 spells CASSSPGGQENEKLFF. Written as DNA, the CDR3 is TGTGCCAGCAGTTCCCCAGGTGGACAGGAGAATGAAAAACTGTTTTTT. The V gene is TRBV28, the J gene TRBJ1-4; the match to TRBD1 covers 7 bases. CDR1 and CDR2 (germline): MDHEN, SYDVKM. J was trimmed by 5 bases and V by 4 bases; bases with no gene match: 10. This CDR3 has 16 residues.

This clone has just one count. The CDR3 is CASRGEYGYTF. The DNA for the CDR3 is TGTGCCAGCAGGGGGGAGTATGGCTACACCTTC. The chain uses TRBV27 and TRBJ1-2; a possible D gene is TRBD1 (5 bases). Trimming shortened V by 6 bases and J by 5 bases, and 7 bases separated the two germline ends. The length of the CDR3 is 11 residues. Germline V gives CDR1 MNHEY, CDR2 SMNVEV (reference sequence).

This clone was counted only a few times. The chain recombines TRBV6-5 with TRBJ1-1; D is undetermined. The CDR3 is 13 amino acids. In germline, CDR1 is MNHEY, CDR2 SVGAGI. The V gene lost 7 bases and the J gene lost 1 base, with 10 bases spanning the gap. The CDR3 DNA reads TGTGCCAGCACCATGGACGGGAACACTGAAGCTTTCTTT. Translating it yields CASTMDGNTEAFF.

The V gene is TRBV7-2, the J gene TRBJ2-2; 7 bases align to TRBD1. Trimming took 1 base from V and 3 from J; bases not matched to a gene: 8. The germline gives CDR1 SGHTA, CDR2 FQGNSA. The CDR3 consists of 17 residues. The CDR3 DNA reads TGTGCCAGCAGCTTAGGAGCGAGGGGGCTGGACACCGGGGAGCTGTTTTTT. The encoded protein is CASSLGARGLDTGELFF.

Points on this clone: At the DNA level, this CDR3 is encoded by other sequences in the same sample as well. The rearrangement uses TRBV27 and TRBJ1-2; D call uncertain. CDR1 MNHEY and CDR2 SMNVEV come from the germline V gene (reference sequence). V lost 6 bases and J 2 bases, leaving 13 bases between the germline ends. The CDR3 runs to 14 residues. The CDR3 protein is CASSLSGQNYGYTF. As DNA, the CDR3 is TGTGCCAGCAGCCTCAGCGGGCAGAACTATGGCTACACCTTC.

The chain uses TRBV27 and TRBJ2-1; TRBD2 agrees at 8 bases. J gave up 8 bases and V 6 bases, and 15 bases lay outside the gene matches. CDR3 length: 16 residues. The germline V gene has CDR1 MNHEY and CDR2 SMNVEV (reference sequence). The CDR3 reads CASRFVAFAGGDEQFF. The CDR3 DNA reads as TGTGCCAGCAGATTCGTCGCATTTGCGGGAGGTGATGAGCAGTTCTTC.

The J gene is TRBJ2-1, the V gene TRBV5-8; 14 bases align to TRBD2. The V segment lost 4 bases and the J segment 9 bases; nucleotides outside the gene matches: 9. Germline V CDR1 and CDR2: SGHTS, YDEGEE. The CDR3 runs to 16 residues. As DNA, the CDR3 is TGTGCCAGCAGCGACCCGGGACTAGCGGGAGAAGGTGAGCAGTTCTTC. Translated: CASSDPGLAGEGEQFF.

This clone was seen a few times. This chain joins TRBV2 and TRBJ1-2; D gene ambiguous. CDR3 length: 12 residues. Germline lookup yields CDR1 SNHLY and CDR2 FYNNEI. The V and J ends lost 5 bases and 4 bases respectively, with 8 bases between them. CDR3: CASSSAFYGYTF. CDR3 coding DNA: TGTGCCAGCAGTAGTGCCTTCTATGGCTACACCTTC. The full variable domain, in which reference TRBV2 and TRBJ1-2 provide the parts outside the CDR3, is EPEVTQTPSHQVTQMGQEVILRCVPISNHLYFYWYRQILGQKVEFLVSFYNNEISEKSEIFDDQFSVERPDGSNFTLKIRSTKLEDSAMYFCASSSAFYGYTFGSGTRLTVV.

The V and J genes are TRBV7-3 and TRBJ1-5; D gene unclear. Trimming cost V 0 bases and J 3 bases, with 3 bases left between them. Germline V gene lookup returns CDR1 SGHTA and CDR2 FQGTGA. The CDR3 is 13 residues long. The CDR3 loop is CASSLTPNQPQHF. The DNA of the CDR3 is TGTGCCAGCAGCTTAACACCCAATCAGCCCCAGCATTTT.

The rearrangement uses TRBV28 and TRBJ2-2; D gene uncertain. Germline CDR1 MDHEN, CDR2 SYDVKM. The V end lost 4 bases, the J end lost 8 bases, and 17 bases lay between the germline ends. This CDR3 is built from 15 residues. DNA of the CDR3: TGTGCCAGCAGTTATGGGCCAGAACGTACTGGGGAGCTGTTTTTT. This codes for CASSYGPERTGELFF.

This clone was seen a single time. The rearrangement links TRBV10-3 to TRBJ1-1, with TRBD1 matching 8 bases. The trim removed 5 bases at V and 2 bases at J, leaving 4 bases unmatched. The germline V gene has CDR1 ENHRY and CDR2 SYGVKD. This CDR3 contains 14 residues. This CDR3 is CAISLGQVNTEAFF. For the CDR3, the DNA is TGTGCCATCAGTTTGGGACAGGTCAACACTGAAGCTTTCTTT.

V gene TRBV9 combines with J gene TRBJ2-7; perhaps D is TRBD1 or TRBD2 (7 bases each). V was shortened by 6 bases and J by 2 bases, with 15 bases between the two germline ends. Germline-derived CDR1 and CDR2 are SGDLS and YYNGEE. The CDR3 consists of 14 residues. The CDR3 sequence: CASNQGGRAYEQYF. The CDR3 DNA follows: TGTGCCAGCAACCAGGGGGGGAGGGCCTACGAGCAGTACTTC. Together with reference TRBV9 and TRBJ2-7, the CDR3 gives the full variable domain: DSGVTQTPKHLITATGQRVTLRCSPRSGDLSVYWYQQSLDQGLQFLIQYYNGEERAKGNILERFSAQQFPDLHSELNLSSLELGDSALYFCASNQGGRAYEQYFGPGTRLTVT.

This chain joins TRBV11-3 and TRBJ2-1; no clear D. Between the trimmed V and J ends, which lost 0 bases and 6 bases, there was a span of 6 bases. The CDR3 extends over 13 amino acids. Germline V gene sequence: CDR1 SGHNT, CDR2 YENEEA. CDR3 protein: CASSLDLGNEQFF. CDR3 DNA: TGTGCCAGCAGCTTAGATTTGGGCAATGAGCAGTTCTTC.

The chain is built from TRBV19 and TRBJ1-5; the D is unclear. This CDR3 contains 15 residues. Germline lookup yields CDR1 LNHDA and CDR2 SQIVND (reference sequence). The V and J ends lost 9 bases and 0 bases respectively, with 15 bases between them. CDR3 DNA: TGTGCCAGCCAGACCCAGGATTATAGCAATCAGCCCCAGCATTTT. Translation gives CASQTQDYSNQPQHF.

This chain links TRBV4-3 with TRBJ1-2; D is unresolved. CDR1 is LGHNA, CDR2 YSLEER, per germline. The CDR3 consists of 15 residues. V shed 0 bases and J shed 6 bases, with 14 bases lying between them. CDR3 DNA sequence: TGCGCCAGCAGCCAAGATCAACCCGGGGTGGATGGCTACACCTTC. Amino acids: CASSQDQPGVDGYTF.

This chain's CDR3 is CASSSDTKGETQYF. Here the CDR3 DNA reads TGTGCCAGCAGCTCGGACACTAAAGGGGAGACCCAGTACTTC. The J gene is TRBJ2-5, the V gene TRBV7-2, with a possible D match to TRBD1 (5 bases). The germline gives CDR1 SGHTA, CDR2 FQGNSA. V was trimmed by 4 bases and J by 5 bases, leaving 14 bases between them. CDR3 length equals 14 residues.

This clone turned up a few times. The rearrangement uses TRBV29-1 and TRBJ2-2; D remains unclear. Germline loops: CDR1 SQVTM, CDR2 ANQGSEA. V dropped 8 bases and J dropped 0 bases, with 7 bases sitting between them. This CDR3 spans 12 amino acids. The CDR3: CSLMTNTGELFF. The DNA for the CDR3 is TGCAGCCTGATGACGAACACCGGGGAGCTGTTTTTT.

The rearrangement joins TRBV7-2 to TRBJ2-2; D gene ambiguous. The V end lost 2 bases, the J end lost 8 bases, and 6 bases lay between the germline ends. CDR1 SGHTA and CDR2 FQGNSA come from the germline V gene. The CDR3 contains 12 residues. The CDR3 loop reads CASSLREGELFF. The CDR3 DNA follows: TGTGCCAGCAGCTTAAGGGAAGGGGAGCTGTTTTTT.

This chain connects TRBV5-5 to TRBJ1-1, with D unresolved. V dropped 1 base and J dropped 1 base, with 5 bases sitting between them. From germline, CDR1 is SGHKS and CDR2 YYEKEE (reference sequence). This CDR3 contains 13 residues. The CDR3 sequence: CASSLLKNTEAFF. CDR3 nucleotide sequence: TGTGCCAGCAGCTTGTTGAAGAACACTGAAGCTTTCTTT.

Of note for this clone: Lacking the conserved final phenylalanine or tryptophan, this CDR3 likely reflects a read error. The DNA is left out, because the CDR3 cannot be placed on it with certainty; the CDR3 is given as TCRdb lists it. The J gene is TRBJ2-3, the V gene TRBV20-1; the DNA was not used to check the table's D call, TRBD2. The germline CDR1 and CDR2 sequences are DFQATT and SNEGSKA (reference sequence). The CDR3 is made up of 10 amino acids, end residues included. The CDR3 reads CSAPPISSGI.